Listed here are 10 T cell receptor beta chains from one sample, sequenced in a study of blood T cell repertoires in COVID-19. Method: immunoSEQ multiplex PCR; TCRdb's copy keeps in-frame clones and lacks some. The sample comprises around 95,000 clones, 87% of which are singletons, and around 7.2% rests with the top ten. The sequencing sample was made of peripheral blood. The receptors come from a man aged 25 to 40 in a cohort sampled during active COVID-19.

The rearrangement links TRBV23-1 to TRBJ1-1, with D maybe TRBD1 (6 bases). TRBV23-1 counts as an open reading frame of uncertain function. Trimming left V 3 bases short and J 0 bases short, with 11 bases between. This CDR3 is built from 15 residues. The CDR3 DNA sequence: TGCGCCAGCAGTCAGGCCGGGACACTGAACACTGAAGCTTTCTTT. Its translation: CASSQAGTLNTEAFF.

The CDR3 DNA is TGTGCCAGCAGCCACGGACTAGCGGGGGGGTACGATGAGCAGTTCTTC. This gives the protein CASSHGLAGGYDEQFF. J is TRBJ2-1 and V is TRBV5-6; TRBD2 matches at 15 bases. Germline CDR1 and CDR2: SGHDT and YYEEEE. This CDR3 contains 16 residues. The J segment lost 8 bases and the V segment lost 4 bases, leaving 7 bases of the junction unmatched.

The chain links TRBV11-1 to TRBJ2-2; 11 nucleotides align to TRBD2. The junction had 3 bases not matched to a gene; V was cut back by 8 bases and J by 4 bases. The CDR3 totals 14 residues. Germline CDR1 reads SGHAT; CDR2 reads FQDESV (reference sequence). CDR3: CASGLAGGTGELFF. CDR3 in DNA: TGTGCCAGCGGGCTAGCGGGGGGCACCGGGGAGCTGTTTTTT.

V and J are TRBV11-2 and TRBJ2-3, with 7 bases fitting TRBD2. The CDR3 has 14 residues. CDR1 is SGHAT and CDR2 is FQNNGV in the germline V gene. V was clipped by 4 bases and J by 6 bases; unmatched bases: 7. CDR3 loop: CASSYGLVGDTQYF. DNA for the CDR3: TGTGCCAGCAGCTACGGACTAGTTGGGGATACGCAGTATTTT.

The CDR3 spells CASAKNGGEGTEAFF. The CDR3 coding sequence is TGTGCCAGTGCAAAAAACGGGGGGGAGGGGACTGAAGCTTTCTTT. The chain couples TRBV2 to TRBJ1-1; D may be TRBD1 (5 bases). Trimming pared 9 bases from V and 5 bases from J, leaving 22 bases between. Germline loops: CDR1 SNHLY, CDR2 FYNNEI. The CDR3 runs 15 residues.

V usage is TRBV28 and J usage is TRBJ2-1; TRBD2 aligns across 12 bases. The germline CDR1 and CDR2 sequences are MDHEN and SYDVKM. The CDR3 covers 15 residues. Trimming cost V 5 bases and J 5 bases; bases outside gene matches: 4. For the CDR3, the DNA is TGTGCCAGCAGTCTTCTAGCGGGGGGGAACAATGAGCAGTTCTTC. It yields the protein CASSLLAGGNNEQFF. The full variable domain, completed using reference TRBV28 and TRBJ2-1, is DVKVTQSSRYLVKRTGEKVFLECVQDMDHENMFWYRQDPGLGLRLIYFSYDVKMKEKGDIPEGYSVSREKKERFSLILESASTNQTSMYLCASSLLAGGNNEQFFGPGTRLTVL.

The CDR3 spells CASSLSAGGTDTQYF. CDR3 DNA sequence: TGTGCCAGCAGCTTGTCGGCGGGAGGCACAGATACGCAGTATTTT. The chain joins TRBV5-8 to TRBJ2-3; 7 nucleotides agree with TRBD2. The trim removed 1 base at V and 1 base at J, leaving 3 bases unmatched. The CDR3 has 15 amino acids. CDR1 and CDR2 (germline): SGHTS, YDEGEE.

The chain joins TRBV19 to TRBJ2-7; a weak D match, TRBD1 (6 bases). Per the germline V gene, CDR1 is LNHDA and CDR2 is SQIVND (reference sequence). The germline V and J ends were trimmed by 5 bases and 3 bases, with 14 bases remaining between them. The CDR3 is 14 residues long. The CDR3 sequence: CASSPWDTNYEQYF. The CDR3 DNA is TGTGCCAGTAGTCCCTGGGACACCAACTACGAGCAGTACTTC.

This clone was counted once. The chain's CDR3 is CASSYSGVGELFF. Written as DNA, the CDR3 is TGTGCCAGCAGTTATTCAGGGGTCGGGGAGCTGTTTTTT. This sequence joins TRBV6-6 and TRBJ2-2; D perhaps matches TRBD1 (6 bases). The CDR3 totals 13 residues. The germline CDR1 and CDR2 sequences are MNHNY and SVGAGI (reference sequence). Between the trimmed V and J ends, which lost 3 bases and 7 bases, there was a span of 9 bases.

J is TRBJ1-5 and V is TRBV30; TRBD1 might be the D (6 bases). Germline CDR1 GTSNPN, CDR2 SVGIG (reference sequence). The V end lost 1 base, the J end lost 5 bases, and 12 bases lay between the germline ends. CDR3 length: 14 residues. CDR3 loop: CAWSAGTLDQPQHF. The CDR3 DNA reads TGTGCCTGGAGTGCGGGGACACTGGATCAGCCCCAGCATTTT.